The 2 T cell receptor beta chains below were found in one sample sequenced in a study of human thymus T cells. The table came from immunoSEQ multiplex PCR; TCRdb's copy has only in-frame clones and leaves some out. The sample carries around 120,000 clones, around 94% recorded once. Thymus specimens were resections from corrective heart surgery. Source material: thymus tissue. All receptors come from a boy under two years old with a congenital heart defect but otherwise immunologically healthy.

The CDR3 DNA reads as TGTGCCAGCAGCTTAGTGCGGGGGATCCCCTACAATGAGCAGTTCTTC. Translation gives CASSLVRGIPYNEQFF. The chain uses TRBV7-2 and TRBJ2-1, with 7 nucleotides matching TRBD2. V lost 1 base, J lost 2 bases, and 5 bases stayed unmatched. The CDR3 has 16 amino acids. Per the germline V gene, CDR1 is SGHTA and CDR2 is FQGNSA.

The genes are TRBV30 and TRBJ1-1, with D hard to call. Trimming removed 4 bases from V and 5 bases from J, with 14 bases in between. The CDR3 is 13 amino acids. Germline V gene sequence: CDR1 GTSNPN, CDR2 SVGIG (reference sequence). For the CDR3, the DNA is TGTGCCTGGAATTCCGGACGGCATACTGAAGCTTTCTTT. Its translation: CAWNSGRHTEAFF.